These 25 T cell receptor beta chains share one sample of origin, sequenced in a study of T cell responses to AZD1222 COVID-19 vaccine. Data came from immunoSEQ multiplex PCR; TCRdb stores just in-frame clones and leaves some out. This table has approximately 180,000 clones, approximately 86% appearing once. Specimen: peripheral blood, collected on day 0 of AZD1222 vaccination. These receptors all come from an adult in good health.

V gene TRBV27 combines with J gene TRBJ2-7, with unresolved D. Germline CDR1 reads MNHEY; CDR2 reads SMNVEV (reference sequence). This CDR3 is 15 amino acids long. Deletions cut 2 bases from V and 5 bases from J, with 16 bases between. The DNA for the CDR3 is TGTGCCAGCAGTTTAGGGGTGGATCTCATTAACGAGCAGTACTTC. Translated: CASSLGVDLINEQYF.

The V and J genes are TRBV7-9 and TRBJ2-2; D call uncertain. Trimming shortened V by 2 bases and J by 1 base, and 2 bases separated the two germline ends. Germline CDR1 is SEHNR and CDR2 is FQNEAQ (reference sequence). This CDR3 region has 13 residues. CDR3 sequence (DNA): TGTGCCAGCAGCTTAAAGAACACCGGGGAGCTGTTTTTT. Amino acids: CASSLKNTGELFF.

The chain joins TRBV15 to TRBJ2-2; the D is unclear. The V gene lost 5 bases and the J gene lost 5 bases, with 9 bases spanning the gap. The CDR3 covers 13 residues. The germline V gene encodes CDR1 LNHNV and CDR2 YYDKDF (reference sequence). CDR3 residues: CATSPGWTGELFF. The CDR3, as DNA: TGTGCCACCAGCCCCGGTTGGACCGGGGAGCTGTTTTTT.

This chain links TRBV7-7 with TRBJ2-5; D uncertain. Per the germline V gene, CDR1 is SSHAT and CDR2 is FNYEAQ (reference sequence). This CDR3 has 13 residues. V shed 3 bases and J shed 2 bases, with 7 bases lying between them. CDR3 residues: CASSFGVQETQYF. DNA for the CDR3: TGTGCCAGCAGCTTTGGAGTTCAAGAGACCCAGTACTTC.

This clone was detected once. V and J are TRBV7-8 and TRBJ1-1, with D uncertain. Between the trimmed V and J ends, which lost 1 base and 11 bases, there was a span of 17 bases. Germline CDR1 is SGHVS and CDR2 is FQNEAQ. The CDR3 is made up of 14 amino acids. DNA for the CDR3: TGTGCCAGCAGCTTAGGGTCAGGTCATGTACGGGCTTTCTTT. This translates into CASSLGSGHVRAFF.

The CDR3 DNA reads as TGTGCCAGCAGCTCCAGGGAAGCCGGGGAGCTGTTTTTT. Protein sequence: CASSSREAGELFF. J is TRBJ2-2 and V is TRBV11-2, with D maybe TRBD1 (5 bases). V was pared by 4 bases and J by 6 bases, with 9 bases between. CDR3 length: 13 residues. Germline V gives CDR1 SGHAT, CDR2 FQNNGV.

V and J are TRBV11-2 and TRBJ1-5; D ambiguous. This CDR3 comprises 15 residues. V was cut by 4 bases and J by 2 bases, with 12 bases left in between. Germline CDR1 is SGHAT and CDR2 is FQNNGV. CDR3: CASSSEGLGNQPQHF. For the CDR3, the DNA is TGTGCCAGCAGCTCAGAAGGGCTTGGCAATCAGCCCCAGCATTTT.

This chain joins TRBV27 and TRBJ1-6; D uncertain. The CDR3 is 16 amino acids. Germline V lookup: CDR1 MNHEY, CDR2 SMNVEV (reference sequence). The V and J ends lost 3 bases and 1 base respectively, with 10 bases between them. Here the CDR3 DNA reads TGTGCCAGCAGTTTCCGGGAAGGGTCCTATAATTCACCCCTCCACTTT. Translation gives CASSFREGSYNSPLHF.

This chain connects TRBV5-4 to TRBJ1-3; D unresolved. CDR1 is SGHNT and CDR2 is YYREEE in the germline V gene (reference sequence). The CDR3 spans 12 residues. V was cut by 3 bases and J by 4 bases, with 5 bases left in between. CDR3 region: CASSYFGNTIYF. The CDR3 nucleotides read TGTGCCAGCAGCTACTTCGGAAACACCATATATTTT. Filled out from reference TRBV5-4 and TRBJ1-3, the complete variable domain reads ETGVTQSPTHLIKTRGQQVTLRCSSQSGHNTVSWYQQALGQGPQFIFQYYREEENGRGNFPPRFSGLQFPNYSSELNVNALELDDSALYLCASSYFGNTIYFGEGSWLTVV.

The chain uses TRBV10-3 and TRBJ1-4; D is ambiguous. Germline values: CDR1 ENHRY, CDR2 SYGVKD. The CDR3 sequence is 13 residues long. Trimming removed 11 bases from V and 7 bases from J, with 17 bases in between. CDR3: CASCRGEGEKLFF. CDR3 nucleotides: TGTGCCTCCTGTCGTGGAGAAGGTGAAAAACTGTTTTTT.

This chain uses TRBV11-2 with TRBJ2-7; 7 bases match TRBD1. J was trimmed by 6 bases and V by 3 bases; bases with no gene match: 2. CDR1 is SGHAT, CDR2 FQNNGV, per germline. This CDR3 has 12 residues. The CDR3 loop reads CASSFTGVEQYF. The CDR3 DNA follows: TGTGCCAGCAGCTTCACAGGGGTCGAGCAGTACTTC.

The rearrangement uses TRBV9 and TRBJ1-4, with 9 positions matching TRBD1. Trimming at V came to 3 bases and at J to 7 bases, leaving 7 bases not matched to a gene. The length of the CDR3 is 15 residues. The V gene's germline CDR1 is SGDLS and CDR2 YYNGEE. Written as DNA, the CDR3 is TGTGCCAGCAGCGCCCACAGGGGGCCTAGTGAAAAACTGTTTTTT. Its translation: CASSAHRGPSEKLFF. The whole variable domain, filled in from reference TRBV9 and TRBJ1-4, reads DSGVTQTPKHLITATGQRVTLRCSPRSGDLSVYWYQQSLDQGLQFLIQYYNGEERAKGNILERFSAQQFPDLHSELNLSSLELGDSALYFCASSAHRGPSEKLFFGSGTQLSVL.

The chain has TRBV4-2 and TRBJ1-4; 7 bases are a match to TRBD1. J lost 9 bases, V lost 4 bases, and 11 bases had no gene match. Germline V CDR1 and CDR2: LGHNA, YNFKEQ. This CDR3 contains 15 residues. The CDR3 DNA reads TGTGCCAGCAGCCCGCCGGGACAGCTTCGGAAAAAACTGTTTTTT. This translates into CASSPPGQLRKKLFF.

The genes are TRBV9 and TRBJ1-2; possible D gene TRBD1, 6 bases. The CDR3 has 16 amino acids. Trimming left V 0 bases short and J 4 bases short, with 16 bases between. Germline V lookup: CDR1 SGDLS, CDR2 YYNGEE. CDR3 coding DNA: TGTGCCAGCAGCGTAGCCCGGGGGGCGCCGGTCTATGGCTACACCTTC. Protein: CASSVARGAPVYGYTF.

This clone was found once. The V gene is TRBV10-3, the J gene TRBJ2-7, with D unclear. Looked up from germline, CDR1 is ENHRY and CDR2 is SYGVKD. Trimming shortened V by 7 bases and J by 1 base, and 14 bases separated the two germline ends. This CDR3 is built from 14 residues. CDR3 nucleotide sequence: TGTGCCATCACCGAGCCAGGTTCGTCCTACGAGCAGTACTTC. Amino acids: CAITEPGSSYEQYF.

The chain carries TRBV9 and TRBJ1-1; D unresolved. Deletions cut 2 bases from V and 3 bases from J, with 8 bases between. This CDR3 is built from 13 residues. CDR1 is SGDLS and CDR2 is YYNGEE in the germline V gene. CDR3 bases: TGTGCCAGCAGCGTCCATCAGCACACTGAAGCTTTCTTT. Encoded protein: CASSVHQHTEAFF. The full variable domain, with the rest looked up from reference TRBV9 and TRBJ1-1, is DSGVTQTPKHLITATGQRVTLRCSPRSGDLSVYWYQQSLDQGLQFLIQYYNGEERAKGNILERFSAQQFPDLHSELNLSSLELGDSALYFCASSVHQHTEAFFGQGTRLTVV.

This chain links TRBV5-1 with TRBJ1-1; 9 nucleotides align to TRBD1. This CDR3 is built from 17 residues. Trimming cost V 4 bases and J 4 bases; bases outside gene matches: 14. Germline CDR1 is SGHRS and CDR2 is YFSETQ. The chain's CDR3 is CASSPTGQGTRGTEAFF. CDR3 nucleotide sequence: TGCGCCAGCAGCCCGACGGGACAGGGAACGCGGGGCACTGAAGCTTTCTTT.

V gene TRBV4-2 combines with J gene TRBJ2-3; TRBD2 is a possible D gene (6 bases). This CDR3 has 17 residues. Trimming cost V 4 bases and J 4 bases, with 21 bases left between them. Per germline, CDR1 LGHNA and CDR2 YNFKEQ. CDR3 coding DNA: TGTGCCAGCAGCCTACCCCGTATGGAGGGATTCCCAGATACGCAGTATTTT. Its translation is CASSLPRMEGFPDTQYF.

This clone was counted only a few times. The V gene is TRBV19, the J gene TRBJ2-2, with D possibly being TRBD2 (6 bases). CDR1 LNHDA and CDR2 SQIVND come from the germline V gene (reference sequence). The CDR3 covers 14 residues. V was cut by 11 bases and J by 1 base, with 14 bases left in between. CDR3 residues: CAGDGRENTGELFF. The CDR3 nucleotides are TGTGCCGGCGACGGGCGGGAGAACACCGGGGAGCTGTTTTTT. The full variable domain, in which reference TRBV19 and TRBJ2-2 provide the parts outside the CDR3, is DGGITQSPKYLFRKEGQNVTLSCEQNLNHDAMYWYRQDPGQGLRLIYYSQIVNDFQKGDIAEGYSVSREKKESFPLTVTSAQKNPTAFYLCAGDGRENTGELFFGEGSRLTVL.

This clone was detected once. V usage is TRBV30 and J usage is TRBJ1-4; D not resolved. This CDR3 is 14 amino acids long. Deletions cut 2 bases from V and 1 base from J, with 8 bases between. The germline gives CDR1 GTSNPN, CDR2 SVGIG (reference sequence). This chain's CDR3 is CAWSLLGTNEKLFF. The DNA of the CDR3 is TGTGCCTGGAGTCTACTGGGAACTAATGAAAAACTGTTTTTT.

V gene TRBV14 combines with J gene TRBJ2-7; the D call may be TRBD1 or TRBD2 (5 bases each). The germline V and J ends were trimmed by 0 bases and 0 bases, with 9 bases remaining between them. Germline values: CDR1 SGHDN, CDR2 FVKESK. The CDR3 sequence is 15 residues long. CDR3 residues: CASSQDRESSYEQYF. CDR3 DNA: TGTGCCAGCAGCCAAGACAGGGAGAGCTCCTACGAGCAGTACTTC.

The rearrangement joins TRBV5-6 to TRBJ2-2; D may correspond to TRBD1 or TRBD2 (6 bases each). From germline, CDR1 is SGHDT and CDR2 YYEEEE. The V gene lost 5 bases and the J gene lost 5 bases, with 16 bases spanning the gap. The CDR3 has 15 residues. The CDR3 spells CASRIQGGGTGELFF. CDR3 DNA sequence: TGTGCCAGCAGAATACAGGGAGGAGGTACCGGGGAGCTGTTTTTT. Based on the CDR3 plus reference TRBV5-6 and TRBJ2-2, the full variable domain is DAGVTQSPTHLIKTRGQQVTLRCSPKSGHDTVSWYQQALGQGPQFIFQYYEEEERQRGNFPDRFSGHQFPNYSSELNVNALLLGDSALYLCASRIQGGGTGELFFGEGSRLTVL.

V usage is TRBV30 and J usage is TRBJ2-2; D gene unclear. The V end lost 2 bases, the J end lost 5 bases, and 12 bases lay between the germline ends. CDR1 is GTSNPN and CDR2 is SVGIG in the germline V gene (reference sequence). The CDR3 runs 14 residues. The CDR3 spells CAWSLLRATGELFF. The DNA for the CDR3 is TGTGCCTGGAGTCTCCTCCGTGCAACCGGGGAGCTGTTTTTT.

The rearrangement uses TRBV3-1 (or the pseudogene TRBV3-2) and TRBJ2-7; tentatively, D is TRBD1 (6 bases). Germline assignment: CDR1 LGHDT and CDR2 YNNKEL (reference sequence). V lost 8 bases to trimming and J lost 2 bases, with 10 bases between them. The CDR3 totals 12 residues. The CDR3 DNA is TGTGCCAGCGGGGACATTCCCTACGAGCAGTACTTC. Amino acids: CASGDIPYEQYF.

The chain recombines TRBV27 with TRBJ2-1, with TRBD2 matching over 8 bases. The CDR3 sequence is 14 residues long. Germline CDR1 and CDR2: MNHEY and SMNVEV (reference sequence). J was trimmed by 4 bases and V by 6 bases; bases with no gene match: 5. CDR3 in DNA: TGTGCCAGCAGCCGAGGACTAGCTTACAATGAGCAGTTCTTC. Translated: CASSRGLAYNEQFF.